Here is one T cell receptor beta chain with its context. This clone has more than one count but fewer than ten. Its antigen is not yet known. Per-nucleotide qualities are absent, and no much larger clonotype sits a single base away. Each collaborating institution followed its own protocols to collect whole blood in K2EDTA tubes. For TCRbeta analysis, collaborators shipped samples in one of three forms: frozen whole blood, isolated PBMCs, or DNA extracted from either of those sample types. TCRbeta CDR3 regions were amplified from genomic DNA by means of the immunoSEQ Assay, a bias-controlled multiplex PCR. Regarding the original processing steps: Nucleated cell counts per sample were estimated from amplification of reference gene primers within the assay. Sequence reads were collapsed and filtered to measure the absolute abundance of every unique TCRbeta CDR3 rearrangement. Productive Simpson clonality was computed per sample as the square root of Simpson's diversity index over productive rearrangements. Not all clones reach the TCRdb copy of this immuneACCESS table, which keeps in-frame sequences only. Checked studies attribute under half of the gap to unresolved V genes and leave the rest unexplained. Clonal size and the V and J genes are those of that table, whereas D and trimming came from the DNA. This sample lists some 120,000 clones; approximately 80% were detected once. The ten largest account for about 2% of the sample.

This record belongs to a study of blood T cell repertoires in COVID-19 (dated by TCRdb to the early 2020s). Background on the whole study: Samples covering the acute and convalescent phases of COVID-19 were provided by collaborators in the United States, Italy and Spain. The material from the prospective study consisted of cDNA or gDNA derived from T cells, B-cell-depleted T cells, or PBMCs. The dataset comprised deeply sampled blood TCRbeta repertoires from subjects exposed to, actively infected with, or recovered from COVID-19. The repertoires were made available in a free public database intended to serve as a resource for research on the immune response to SARS-CoV-2. Samples were obtained from the ongoing ImmuneRACE study (first 160 participants) and from 950 to 1,500 subjects provided by 6 global collaborators. Nearly every sample came with metadata listing a de-identified subject ID, COVID-19 status, age in years and sex. Where available, HLA class I and class II types were obtained from metadata supplied by the sample provider rather than from assay-based typing. The investigation overall reported the following: Clinical and demographic metadata were provided uncurated, with the amount varying by source and participant.

The CDR3 runs 13 amino acids, cysteine and phenylalanine included. Only the CDR3 DNA stays, 39 bases, in frame from base 1. The CDR1 and CDR2 encoded by the germline V gene (reference sequence) are WNHNN and SYGVQD. After removal of 6 bases from V and 5 bases from J, the junction retains 5 bases not matched to a gene. Sequences were obtained from peripheral blood. The sequence joins TRBV10-1 to TRBJ2-7; TRBD1 matches 9 bases in the middle. The clonotype comes from a man aged 65-85 years with acute or convalescent COVID-19. The CDR3: CASSPDRGNEQYF. The DNA sequence follows: TGCGCCAGCAGCCCGGACAGGGGAAACGAGCAGTACTTC.